The rows below give T cell receptor beta chains drawn from one sample of a study of T cells in Graves' hyperthyroidism and ophthalmopathy. TCRdb re-derived calls from the multiplex PCR reads in MiXCR, one entry per CDR3 protein. The sample contains 300,000 to 450,000 distinct CDR3 sequences, 13% to 15% of which appear only once. Sample: blood. These receptors came from a woman aged 25 to 39 with Graves' ophthalmopathy. Both conserved end residues are part of each CDR3. The D gene is left open where the match is weak. The size of a clone is reported for some rows only, either as once, few or many, or as a class for expanded clones.

clone size: many
CDR3 length: 15
V gene: TRBV5-1
J gene: TRBJ1-1
D gene: NA
CDR3 DNA: TGCGCCAGCAGCTTGGCCGGGGAGAGGGGCGCTGAAGCTTTCTTT
CDR3 protein: CASSLAGERGAEAFF

clone size: NA
CDR3 length: 16
V gene: TRBV25-1
J gene: TRBJ1-2
D gene: TRBD1
CDR3 DNA: TGTGCCAGCAGTGACCCAAGACAGGGTTCTTTGTATGGCTACACCTTC
CDR3 protein: CASSDPRQGSLYGYTF

clone size: many
CDR3 length: 14
V gene: TRBV7-3
J gene: TRBJ1-1
D gene: TRBD1
CDR3 DNA: TGTGCCAGCAGCCGGGACAGGGCTGGCACTGAAGCTTTCTTT
CDR3 protein: CASSRDRAGTEAFF

clone size: once
CDR3 length: 14
V gene: TRBV5-1
J gene: TRBJ2-3
D gene: TRBD2
CDR3 DNA: TGCGCCAGCAGCTTGTGGCGGGAGGTAGATACGCAGTATTTT
CDR3 protein: CASSLWREVDTQYF

clone size: NA
CDR3 length: 18
V gene: TRBV20-1
J gene: TRBJ1-2
D gene: NA
CDR3 DNA: TGCAGTGCTAGAGCCCCGGGGGTAAACGGGGCGGCTAACTATGGCTACACCTTC
CDR3 protein: CSARAPGVNGAANYGYTF

clone size: many
CDR3 length: 16
V gene: TRBV3-1
J gene: TRBJ2-5
D gene: NA
CDR3 DNA: TGTGCCAGCAGCCAAGTTGGTAGTCGGTCGCAAGAGACCCAGTACTTC
CDR3 protein: CASSQVGSRSQETQYF

clone size: many
CDR3 length: 17
V gene: TRBV9
J gene: TRBJ2-1
D gene: TRBD2
CDR3 DNA: TGTGCCAGCAGTCCCGACCTATTGACTAGCGCATACAATGAGCAGTTCTTC
CDR3 protein: CASSPDLLTSAYNEQFF

clone size: many
CDR3 length: 13
V gene: TRBV30
J gene: TRBJ2-3
D gene: NA
CDR3 DNA: TGTGCCTGGACGCGGGGTGGGGCCGCTCATCAGTATTTT
CDR3 protein: CAWTRGGAAHQYF

clone size: NA
CDR3 length: 16
V gene: TRBV29-1
J gene: TRBJ2-1
D gene: NA
CDR3 DNA: TGCAGCGTTGTTTCGAGCGTGGGACCCTCCTACAATGAGCAGTTCTTC
CDR3 protein: CSVVSSVGPSYNEQFF

clone size: many
CDR3 length: 13
V gene: TRBV2
J gene: TRBJ2-3
D gene: TRBD1
CDR3 DNA: TGTGCTTGCGGGACAGGGTGGACAGATACGCAGTATTTT
CDR3 protein: CACGTGWTDTQYF

clone size: many
CDR3 length: 16
V gene: TRBV5-6
J gene: TRBJ2-3
D gene: NA
CDR3 DNA: TGTGCCAGCCACAACGTAGCGGATTTTCCTACAGATACGCAGTATTTT
CDR3 protein: CASHNVADFPTDTQYF

clone size: NA
CDR3 length: 15
V gene: TRBV3-1
J gene: TRBJ2-3
D gene: TRBD2
CDR3 DNA: TGTGCCAGCAGCCCATTAGCGGGGGGCCCAGATACGCAGTATTTT
CDR3 protein: CASSPLAGGPDTQYF

clone size: few
CDR3 length: 12
V gene: TRBV27
J gene: TRBJ2-7
D gene: TRBD2
CDR3 DNA: TGTGCCAGCAGTTTTACGGGGGGCGAGCAGTACTTC
CDR3 protein: CASSFTGGEQYF

clone size: many
CDR3 length: 16
V gene: TRBV5-1
J gene: TRBJ2-3
D gene: NA
CDR3 DNA: TGCGCCAGCAGCTTGGGTAGACAACACAGCACAGATACGCAGTATTTT
CDR3 protein: CASSLGRQHSTDTQYF

clone size: many
CDR3 length: 17
V gene: TRBV7-2
J gene: TRBJ2-3
D gene: TRBD2
CDR3 DNA: TGTGCCAGCAGCTCCGGGACTAGCGGGGCGCGCACAGATACGCAGTATTTT
CDR3 protein: CASSSGTSGARTDTQYF

clone size: few
CDR3 length: 14
V gene: TRBV10-1
J gene: TRBJ2-5
D gene: NA
CDR3 DNA: TGCGCCAGCAGTGAGTCAAGTCACAAAGAGACCCAGTACTTC
CDR3 protein: CASSESSHKETQYF

clone size: NA
CDR3 length: 15
V gene: TRBV14
J gene: TRBJ1-2
D gene: TRBD1
CDR3 DNA: TGTGCCAGCAGCCGCCCCCGGGACAGGGGGCTTGGCTACACCTTC
CDR3 protein: CASSRPRDRGLGYTF

clone size: many
CDR3 length: 16
V gene: TRBV18
J gene: TRBJ2-3
D gene: TRBD2
CDR3 DNA: TGTGCCAGCTCACCTTTGAGCGGGGGGGCCACAGATACGCAGTATTTT
CDR3 protein: CASSPLSGGATDTQYF

clone size: many
CDR3 length: 14
V gene: TRBV20-1
J gene: TRBJ1-2
D gene: NA
CDR3 DNA: TGCAGTGCTAGGAGACAGCAAACTAACTATGGCTACACCTTC
CDR3 protein: CSARRQQTNYGYTF

clone size: NA
CDR3 length: 12
V gene: TRBV29-1
J gene: TRBJ1-2
D gene: NA
CDR3 DNA: TGCACCACATCCAGAGGGGATCGTGGCTACACCTTC
CDR3 protein: CTTSRGDRGYTF

clone size: few
CDR3 length: 15
V gene: TRBV19
J gene: TRBJ1-5
D gene: TRBD1
CDR3 DNA: TGTGCCAGTAGTAATCGACAGGGCGGCAATCAGCCCCAGCATTTT
CDR3 protein: CASSNRQGGNQPQHF

clone size: many
CDR3 length: 15
V gene: TRBV20-1
J gene: TRBJ1-3
D gene: NA
CDR3 DNA: TGCAGTGCTAGAGCAACAGGGTTGTCAGGAAACACCATATATTTT
CDR3 protein: CSARATGLSGNTIYF

clone size: many
CDR3 length: 17
V gene: TRBV30
J gene: TRBJ1-4
D gene: NA
CDR3 DNA: TGTGCCTGGAGTGTACGGTCAGGGATTCAAACTAATGAAAAACTGTTTTTT
CDR3 protein: CAWSVRSGIQTNEKLFF

clone size: NA
CDR3 length: 16
V gene: TRBV5-4
J gene: TRBJ2-2
D gene: NA
CDR3 DNA: TGTGCCAGCAGCCTAGACAGTGGGTTAATGACCGGGGAGCTGTTTTTT
CDR3 protein: CASSLDSGLMTGELFF

clone size: NA
CDR3 length: 16
V gene: TRBV2
J gene: TRBJ1-4
D gene: NA
CDR3 DNA: TGTGCCAGCAGTAGGGACAACCTCTCAACTAATGAAAAACTGTTTTTT
CDR3 protein: CASSRDNLSTNEKLFF